The 9 T cell receptor beta chains reported below all come from one sample, sequenced in a study of cytomegalovirus exposure and HLA in healthy donors. The PCR made use of 60 Vbeta and 13 Jbeta primers. TCRdb's table, derived via immunoSEQ multiplex PCR, lists solely in-frame clones and lacks some. The data show about 200,000 clones, 70% to 80% seen once. Material for sequencing was PBMCs. These TCRs come from a girl aged 5 to 17 in good health and CMV-seropositive.

The CDR3 DNA reads as TGTGCCAGCAGCTTAGCGGGACAGGGCAGGACTGAAGCTTTCTTT. Amino acids: CASSLAGQGRTEAFF. This rearrangement joins TRBV7-2 to TRBJ1-1; TRBD1 agrees at 9 bases. The J segment lost 5 bases and the V segment lost 0 bases, leaving 4 bases of the junction unmatched. The CDR3 consists of 15 residues. CDR1 is SGHTA, CDR2 FQGNSA, per germline.

The chain carries TRBV10-1 and TRBJ2-5; D unclear. The germline V gene has CDR1 WNHNN and CDR2 SYGVQD (reference sequence). This CDR3 spans 13 amino acids. The V and J ends lost 4 bases and 2 bases respectively, with 8 bases between them. CDR3 DNA sequence: TGCGCCAGCAGTGTGGCAGGACAAGAGACCCAGTACTTC. Translation: CASSVAGQETQYF.

The sample holds a few counts of this clone. The rearrangement links TRBV19 to TRBJ2-7; TRBD1 aligns across 10 bases. Germline loops: CDR1 LNHDA, CDR2 SQIVND (reference sequence). The junction had 3 bases not matched to a gene; V was cut back by 10 bases and J by 3 bases. This CDR3 is 12 amino acids long. CDR3 in amino acids: CATGTGVYEQYF. Written as DNA, the CDR3 is TGTGCCACAGGGACAGGGGTCTACGAGCAGTACTTC.

The chain has TRBV7-2 and TRBJ2-7; D possibly corresponds to TRBD2 (6 bases). Germline V gene sequence: CDR1 SGHTA, CDR2 FQGNSA. The germline V and J ends were trimmed by 5 bases and 0 bases, with 14 bases remaining between them. CDR3 length equals 15 residues. This CDR3 is CASSPKMGGSYEQYF. Here the CDR3 DNA reads TGTGCCAGCAGCCCTAAGATGGGGGGCTCCTACGAGCAGTACTTC.

The genes are TRBV2 and TRBJ2-7; weak D call: TRBD2 (6 bases). V lost 5 bases and J 6 bases, leaving 14 bases between the germline ends. Germline lookup yields CDR1 SNHLY and CDR2 FYNNEI. The length of the CDR3 is 13 residues. The CDR3 loop reads CASSRYWGGEQYF. The CDR3, as DNA: TGTGCCAGCAGTCGATATTGGGGAGGCGAGCAGTACTTC.

This chain uses TRBV5-4 with TRBJ1-6, with D maybe TRBD1 (5 bases). Trimming pared 3 bases from V and 7 bases from J, leaving 11 bases between. Germline V gives CDR1 SGHNT, CDR2 YYREEE (reference sequence). The CDR3 covers 14 residues. CDR3 nucleotide sequence: TGTGCCAGCAGCTGGGACGGACTAAATTCACCCCTCCACTTT. Translation gives CASSWDGLNSPLHF. The full variable domain, with the rest looked up from reference TRBV5-4 and TRBJ1-6, is ETGVTQSPTHLIKTRGQQVTLRCSSQSGHNTVSWYQQALGQGPQFIFQYYREEENGRGNFPPRFSGLQFPNYSSELNVNALELDDSALYLCASSWDGLNSPLHFGNGTRLTVT.

The gene calls are TRBV12-5 and TRBJ2-7; TRBD2 agrees at 7 bases. The trim removed 0 bases at V and 3 bases at J, leaving 8 bases unmatched. The CDR3 totals 16 residues. Germline CDR1 and CDR2: LGHNT and FRNRAP. The CDR3 nucleotides read TGTGCTAGTGGTTTGGTAATTAGCGGGTTAGTCTACGAGCAGTACTTC. It is translated as CASGLVISGLVYEQYF.

This clone was counted a few times. V is TRBV2 and J is TRBJ2-2, with 8 positions matching TRBD1. CDR1 is SNHLY, CDR2 FYNNEI, per germline. V dropped 3 bases and J dropped 6; count of bases not matched to a gene: 3. The length of the CDR3 is 14 residues. CDR3 nucleotides: TGTGCCAGCAGTGACAGGGGGCGTGCCGGGGAGCTGTTTTTT. This gives the protein CASSDRGRAGELFF.

This chain links TRBV15 with TRBJ1-2; no definite D call. The germline CDR1 and CDR2 sequences are LNHNV and YYDKDF (reference sequence). V lost 3 bases, J lost 3 bases, and 5 bases lay in between. The CDR3 sequence is 12 residues long. CDR3 residues: CATSSDYYGYTF. DNA for the CDR3: TGTGCCACCAGCAGTGACTACTATGGCTACACCTTC. The full variable domain, its missing parts supplied by reference TRBV15 and TRBJ1-2, is DAMVIQNPRYQVTQFGKPVTLSCSQTLNHNVMYWYQQKSSQAPKLLFHYYDKDFNNEADTPDNFQSRRPNTSFCFLDIRSPGLGDTAMYLCATSSDYYGYTFGSGTRLTVV.